Given below is one T cell receptor beta chain in context. What it binds is not known. One junction end disagrees with the germline gene, perhaps due to a read error. This sample's RNA came from whole unsorted tissue. Donors were chemotherapy-naive, newly diagnosed lung cancer surgical patients in China, August–late 2014. CDR3 length equals 14 residues. Germline V gives CDR1 SGHAT, CDR2 FQDESV (reference sequence). These data come from a study of tumor and adjacent non-tumor tissue in lung cancer. Study findings and constraints: Tumor tissue had significantly higher TCR diversity than normal lung. Tumor repertoires had a smaller top 100 clone share than normal lung.

TCRbeta libraries were built with three rounds of nested PCR, modified from ARM-PCR. TCRdb recomputed calls from the multiplex PCR reads with MiXCR, one row per CDR3 protein. The table records roughly 220,000 distinct CDR3 sequences, 70% to 75% of them present only once. The rearrangement links TRBV11-1 to TRBJ1-4, with 7 positions matching TRBD1. The sequencing input was lung tumor tissue. This sequence was found in a man in his fifties or sixties with non-small cell lung cancer. CDR3 coding DNA: TGTGTCAGCAGCTGGGGACAGCGTGGAGAAAAACTGTTTTTT. Its translation: CVSSWGQRGEKLFF.